Described below is a single TCR beta chain sequence and its context. Its antigen is not identified. The data derive from a study of cytomegalovirus exposure and HLA in healthy donors. In the PCR, 60 Vbeta and 13 Jbeta primers were used. The repertoire was sequenced with immunoSEQ multiplex PCR; TCRdb's copy has only in-frame clones and lacks some. The table lists about 98,000 clones, over 60% of them singletons. Healthy bone marrow donors made up the cohort. Study observations and caveats: Rare TCR sequences predominated, though certain public TCRs were found in many donors.

This TCR derives from a human donor in good health. Specimen: PBMCs.

The CDR3 reads CASRLSGVGFSYNEQFF. The CDR3 DNA reads as TGTGCCAGTCGACTCTCAGGGGTAGGGTTCTCCTACAATGAGCAGTTCTTC. The gene calls are TRBV19 and TRBJ2-1; tentative D call: TRBD1 (6 bases). This CDR3 comprises 17 residues. CDR1 and CDR2 (germline): LNHDA, SQIVND (reference sequence). Trimming removed 8 bases from V and 0 bases from J, with 20 bases in between.